This entry describes one T cell receptor beta chain. The antigen it recognizes is unknown. No base quality information exists; no much larger clone differs at one position. These data come from a study of T cell responses to AZD1222 COVID-19 vaccine (dated by TCRdb to about 2021). Some background on the complete study: AZD1222 recipients whose second dose came at about 4 weeks and those whose second dose came at about 12 weeks were combined into one group, since spike-specific TCR depth and breadth did not differ between the two schedules. Trial participants were enrolled by age into 18-55, 56-69 and 70-plus year subgroups, with about 150, 27 and 61 TCR-sequenced participants respectively. A total of about 230 trial participants underwent TCR sequencing, of whom 200 to 220 received two doses of AZD1222 and some 26 received two doses of the MenACWY control vaccine. Here is what the overall study found, with its caveats: The vaccine-associated CD4 TCRs covered the entire spike protein, and the dominant responses fell in regions 160-218 and 743-854. Reportedly, almost half of the unique spike-specific TCRs recognized epitopes lying outside the regions that are mutated in the B.1.351 and B.1.1.7 variants. Participants were mostly white British and included more females than males, and it was suggested by the authors that clonal diversity may have been underestimated. Conclusions about previously exposed vaccinees were limited because only five to seven AZD1222 recipients were SARS-CoV-2 seropositive at baseline. Because no day 14 peak-response samples were available, the repertoires could be characterized only after the peak T cell response. In the small 56-69-year group, the increase in depth fell short of significance, most likely because of low power. After two AZD1222 doses, both the breadth and the depth of spike-specific TCRs were significantly higher than at day 0 and than in MenACWY recipients.

The CDR3 regions of human TCRbeta chains were analyzed by immunosequencing. The study's own analysis went as follows. Repertoire TCRs were matched against a reference library of SARS-CoV-2-specific TCRs generated with the MIRA antigen-specificity platform. Breadth was defined as the fraction of unique TCRs that were SARS-CoV-2-associated, and depth was defined as the fraction of total T cells that were SARS-CoV-2-associated. Using the MIRA data, each spike-specific TCR was mapped to the spike region that the TCR reacts to and placed in a CD4 or CD8 class. Log10-transformed breadth and depth values were compared by one-way ANOVA with Sidak's multiple comparisons tests. TCRdb took over this immuneACCESS table, retaining in-frame rearrangements with V and J assigned. Such tables are incomplete; in checked studies, under half of the missing clones stem from an unresolved V gene, and the remainder is unexplained. The V and J calls and the clone size are those of that table, but D and trimming were determined from the DNA. Here the sample has 75,000 to 100,000 clones; roughly nine tenths occur a single time. Approximately 25% of the sample is in the top ten clones.

The CDR3 has 15 amino acids, counting the end cysteine and phenylalanine. Kept here is only the CDR3 DNA, which spans 45 bases and is read in frame from base 1. Based on the germline V gene (reference sequence), the CDR1 and CDR2 sequences are MNHEY and SMNVEV. V loses 4 bases of germline sequence and J loses 2 bases, and the interval between the two ends is 15 bases. According to the study, the label for this sample's time point signals: baseline before first vaccination. Vaccinee samples were obtained from the UK trials COV001 and COV002, which included a single-blind randomized controlled phase 2/3 trial of AZD1222 (ChAdOx1 nCoV-19) in healthy adults. For TCRbeta chain sequencing, PBMC samples were collected from trial participants at day 0 and at day 28 after the second dose.

The receptor was isolated from an adult in good health. The sequences come from peripheral blood, collected on day 0 of AZD1222 vaccination. This sequence uses TRBV27 and TRBJ2-7, with the D segment possibly TRBD1 or TRBD2, each aligning over 5 bases. CDR3 loop: CASSSPGAGAYEQYF. The DNA reads as follows: TGTGCCAGCAGTTCCCCCGGGGCCGGGGCCTACGAGCAGTACTTC.